Presented here are 30 T cell receptor beta chains from one specimen sequenced in a study of graft-versus-host responses after intestinal transplantation. TCRdb's table, derived via immunoSEQ multiplex PCR, lists solely in-frame clones and lacks some. The table lists approximately 100,000 clones, around 88% of them singletons. Specimen: PBMCs, collected 255 days after intestinal transplant. These receptors all come from a human patient who received an intestinal transplant, so some T cells may come from the graft donor.

The V call is TRBV6-1, the J call TRBJ2-7; D is ambiguous. Deletions cut 4 bases from V and 3 bases from J, with 13 bases between. In germline, CDR1 is MNHNS, CDR2 SASEGT. This CDR3 is 14 amino acids long. The DNA for the CDR3 is TGTGCCAGCAGTGTTACGCTAGTTGGCTACGAGCAGTACTTC. Translated, it gives CASSVTLVGYEQYF.

A few counts support this clone. Within the sample, other DNA sequences also encode this same CDR3. The chain is built from TRBV5-4 and TRBJ2-5; D may be TRBD2 (5 bases). The V gene lost 0 bases and the J gene lost 5 bases, with 8 bases spanning the gap. The length of the CDR3 is 13 residues. Looked up from germline, CDR1 is SGHNT and CDR2 is YYREEE (reference sequence). The DNA for the CDR3 is TGTGCCAGCAGCTTGGTTGGGGAGGAGACCCAGTACTTC. Protein sequence: CASSLVGEETQYF.

The J gene is TRBJ1-2, the V gene TRBV19; 8 bases are shared with TRBD1. J gave up 0 bases and V 6 bases, and 6 bases lay outside the gene matches. Germline values: CDR1 LNHDA, CDR2 SQIVND (reference sequence). The CDR3 loop spans 15 amino acids. The CDR3 region has the DNA TGTGCCAGTAGAGTGCAGGGGGCGACTAACTATGGCTACACCTTC. Its protein product is CASRVQGATNYGYTF.

The chain recombines TRBV29-1 with TRBJ1-1; TRBD1 is a possible D gene (5 bases). The CDR3 is made up of 14 amino acids. CDR1 is SQVTM, CDR2 ANQGSEA, per germline. The V and J ends lost 0 bases and 4 bases respectively, with 12 bases between them. CDR3 sequence: CSVEEGDWATEAFF. CDR3 sequence (DNA): TGCAGCGTTGAAGAGGGGGATTGGGCCACTGAAGCTTTCTTT.

J is TRBJ1-2 and V is TRBV5-5, with 9 bases identical to TRBD1. The CDR3 consists of 18 residues. Germline values: CDR1 SGHKS, CDR2 YYEKEE (reference sequence). V trimming: 6 bases; J trimming: 2 bases; junction bases outside the gene matches: 17. The CDR3 reads CASNDLGTTGGLNYGYTF. Here the CDR3 DNA reads TGTGCCAGCAACGATTTGGGGACGACAGGGGGGCTGAACTATGGCTACACCTTC.

The V gene is TRBV23-1, the J gene TRBJ1-2; perhaps TRBD1 as D (6 bases). TRBV23-1 is an ORF, and what it does is uncertain. The V end lost 8 bases, the J end lost 5 bases, and 21 bases lay between the germline ends. The CDR3 is 15 residues long. The CDR3 bases are TGCGCCAGCGGAATTAGACGCCCAGGGGAATATGGCTACACCTTC. This translates into CASGIRRPGEYGYTF.

The rearrangement links TRBV18 to TRBJ1-5; a weak D match, TRBD1 (5 bases). Germline V gene data show CDR1 as KGHSH and CDR2 as LQKENI. This CDR3 is built from 17 residues. V dropped 4 bases and J dropped 0 bases, with 16 bases sitting between them. CDR3 sequence reads: CASSLLDSFTSNQPQHF. The CDR3 nucleotides read TGTGCCAGCTCACTCCTTGACAGCTTTACTAGCAATCAGCCCCAGCATTTT.

This rearrangement joins TRBV28 to TRBJ2-1, with unresolved D. Germline lookup yields CDR1 MDHEN and CDR2 SYDVKM. Trimming cost V 5 bases and J 0 bases, with 8 bases left between them. The CDR3 loop spans 14 amino acids. CDR3 sequence: CASSRASSYNEQFF. CDR3 bases: TGTGCCAGCAGTCGGGCTAGCTCCTACAATGAGCAGTTCTTC.

The genes are TRBV7-6 and TRBJ2-5; no firm D call. The germline CDR1 and CDR2 sequences are SGHVS and FNYEAQ. Trimming cost V 1 base and J 3 bases, with 21 bases left between them. CDR3 length: 18 amino acids. CDR3 nucleotide sequence: TGTGCCAGCAGCTTAGTCGACCGTTTAGGGATTGGAGAAGAGACCCAGTACTTC. Residues: CASSLVDRLGIGEETQYF.

This rearrangement joins TRBV27 to TRBJ2-1; 10 bases are a match to TRBD2. Trimming took 6 bases from V and 7 from J; bases not matched to a gene: 12. Germline V CDR1 and CDR2: MNHEY, SMNVEV (reference sequence). The CDR3 extends over 16 amino acids. This chain's CDR3 is CASSTDSGRAGNEQFF. In DNA form, the CDR3 reads TGTGCCAGCAGCACAGACAGCGGGAGGGCTGGAAATGAGCAGTTCTTC.

This clone was seen a handful of times. At the DNA level, this CDR3 is encoded by other sequences in the same sample as well. The chain links TRBV28 to TRBJ2-5; TRBD2 agrees at 9 bases. Trimming took 6 bases from V and 4 from J; bases not matched to a gene: 9. Germline V gene data show CDR1 as MDHEN and CDR2 as SYDVKM. The CDR3 spans 15 residues. CDR3 DNA sequence: TGTGCCAGCAGCCCGGGGACTAGCCGCTCAGAGACCCAGTACTTC. Translated: CASSPGTSRSETQYF.

CDR3 region: CASSQVGVAANTGELFF. Written as DNA, the CDR3 is TGCGCCAGCAGCCAAGTGGGAGTAGCGGCGAACACCGGGGAGCTGTTTTTT. This chain joins TRBV4-1 and TRBJ2-2; TRBD2 is a possible D gene (6 bases). The length of the CDR3 is 17 residues. Germline V gives CDR1 MGHRA, CDR2 YSYEKL. Trimming removed 1 base from V and 0 bases from J, with 12 bases in between.

Note on this clone: Within the sample, other DNA sequences also encode this same CDR3. In nucleotides, the CDR3 is TGTGCCAGCAGCTTGGTGGGCAACCAAGAGACCCAGTACTTC. Protein: CASSLVGNQETQYF. The rearrangement links TRBV5-5 to TRBJ2-5, with no clear D. V lost 0 bases to trimming and J lost 0 bases, with 6 bases between them. The CDR3 loop spans 14 amino acids. Germline V lookup: CDR1 SGHKS, CDR2 YYEKEE (reference sequence).

The genes are TRBV5-6 and TRBJ1-1; D unresolved. Germline-derived CDR1 and CDR2 are SGHDT and YYEEEE. The CDR3 runs to 12 residues. Trimming took off 2 bases at V and 2 bases at J, with 4 bases between the two ends. The CDR3, as DNA: TGTGCCAGCAGCTTCGGAAACACTGAAGCTTTCTTT. This translates into CASSFGNTEAFF.

V and J are TRBV27 and TRBJ1-2; D is perhaps TRBD1 (5 bases). Germline values: CDR1 MNHEY, CDR2 SMNVEV (reference sequence). V lost 5 bases and J lost 8, with 18 bases in between. The CDR3 covers 14 residues. CDR3 in DNA: TGTGCCAGCAGTGGAGGGGCGGGTCCCATCGGCTACACCTTC. Protein product: CASSGGAGPIGYTF.

The gene calls are TRBV19 and TRBJ1-5, with D possibly TRBD1 on 6 matching bases. The CDR3 length is 15 residues. Germline CDR1 and CDR2: LNHDA and SQIVND (reference sequence). Trimming pared 4 bases from V and 2 bases from J, leaving 12 bases between. CDR3 loop: CASSTTGSGNQPQHF. CDR3 sequence (DNA): TGTGCCAGTAGTACAACAGGGTCGGGCAATCAGCCCCAGCATTTT.

This chain links TRBV7-6 with TRBJ2-1; the D gene is possibly TRBD1 (5 bases). V was cut by 2 bases and J by 0 bases, with 8 bases left in between. This CDR3 has 15 residues. From germline, CDR1 is SGHVS and CDR2 FNYEAQ. The CDR3 reads CASSLTRDSYNEQFF. CDR3 bases: TGTGCCAGCAGCTTAACCAGGGACTCCTACAATGAGCAGTTCTTC.

V gene TRBV6-1 combines with J gene TRBJ1-2, with a weak D call TRBD1 (5 bases). The CDR3 covers 16 residues. Trimming shortened V by 4 bases and J by 0 bases, and 15 bases separated the two germline ends. Germline lookup yields CDR1 MNHNS and CDR2 SASEGT. The CDR3 is CASSGSNRLANYGYTF. CDR3 in DNA: TGTGCCAGCAGTGGATCTAACAGGTTAGCTAACTATGGCTACACCTTC.

In DNA, the CDR3 is TGTGCCAGCAGCCAACCCTCGGACCTCAGGGGCAGAGAGACCCAGTACTTC. This sequence encodes CASSQPSDLRGRETQYF. The chain combines TRBV4-2 with TRBJ2-5, with D possibly matching TRBD1 (6 bases). Germline CDR1 and CDR2: LGHNA and YNFKEQ. Trimming took off 2 bases at V and 4 bases at J, with 20 bases between the two ends. CDR3 length equals 17 residues.

The chain combines TRBV7-3 with TRBJ1-1, with D maybe TRBD1 (5 bases). CDR1 and CDR2 (germline): SGHTA, FQGTGA. The CDR3 is made up of 13 amino acids. Deletions cut 3 bases from V and 5 bases from J, with 10 bases between. This chain's CDR3 is CASSFSRETEAFF. As DNA, the CDR3 is TGTGCCAGCAGCTTTTCCAGGGAGACTGAAGCTTTCTTT.

This sequence joins TRBV27 and TRBJ2-1, with 8 bases fitting TRBD2. The CDR3 spans 15 residues. J was trimmed by 4 bases and V by 7 bases; bases with no gene match: 9. CDR1 and CDR2 (germline): MNHEY, SMNVEV (reference sequence). The DNA of the CDR3 is TGTGCCAGCACCCGGGGGGGTCCAACGTACAATGAGCAGTTCTTC. Translated, it gives CASTRGGPTYNEQFF.

V is TRBV19 and J is TRBJ1-6; D gene uncertain. Looked up from germline, CDR1 is LNHDA and CDR2 is SQIVND (reference sequence). V was pared by 8 bases and J by 9 bases, with 17 bases between. This CDR3 region has 14 residues. This CDR3 reads CASRDRVGASPLHF. In nucleotides, the CDR3 is TGTGCCAGTCGGGATCGCGTGGGAGCTTCACCCCTCCACTTT.

The genes are TRBV19 and TRBJ2-3; 14 nucleotides agree with TRBD2. CDR1 and CDR2 from the germline V gene are LNHDA and SQIVND (reference sequence). V shed 4 bases and J 1 base; nucleotides not matched to a gene: 10. CDR3 size: 19 residues. The CDR3 reads CASSTPGTSGRGGTDTQYF. The CDR3 DNA sequence: TGTGCCAGTAGTACCCCAGGGACTAGCGGGAGAGGTGGCACAGATACGCAGTATTTT.

This chain connects TRBV9 to TRBJ1-6, with D tentatively TRBD1 (6 bases). The CDR3 runs to 14 residues. Trimming removed 2 bases at V and 6 bases at J, with 9 bases between. Germline V gene lookup returns CDR1 SGDLS and CDR2 YYNGEE. CDR3 DNA sequence: TGTGCCAGCAGCGTCGGACAGTTTAATTCACCCCTCCACTTT. Translating it yields CASSVGQFNSPLHF.

The V and J genes are TRBV19 and TRBJ2-2, with D unresolved. Germline values: CDR1 LNHDA, CDR2 SQIVND (reference sequence). Deletions cut 2 bases from V and 4 bases from J, with 5 bases between. CDR3 length equals 13 residues. The DNA for the CDR3 is TGTGCCAGTAGTATATCAGGCACCGGGGAGCTGTTTTTT. The encoded protein is CASSISGTGELFF.

The J gene is TRBJ2-3, the V gene TRBV5-4; 8 positions match TRBD1. This CDR3 contains 15 residues. V lost 1 base to trimming and J lost 4 bases; unmatched junction nucleotides: 5. The germline V gene has CDR1 SGHNT and CDR2 YYREEE (reference sequence). The CDR3 here is CASSLRPTGADTQYF. The CDR3 nucleotides read TGTGCCAGCAGCTTGCGGCCGACAGGGGCAGATACGCAGTATTTT.

The chain joins TRBV5-4 to TRBJ2-3, with 7 bases matching TRBD2. This CDR3 comprises 16 residues. Losses at the gene ends were 0 bases for V and 5 bases for J; bases not matched to a gene: 9. CDR1 is SGHNT and CDR2 is YYREEE in the germline V gene (reference sequence). DNA for the CDR3: TGTGCCAGCAGCTTGGCCGGGGGGTTGACGAAAGATACGCAGTATTTT. It codes for CASSLAGGLTKDTQYF.

The chain couples TRBV10-3 to TRBJ1-4, with a weak D call TRBD1 (5 bases). This CDR3 contains 13 residues. Germline V CDR1 and CDR2: ENHRY, SYGVKD. The V gene lost 6 bases and the J gene lost 7 bases, with 12 bases spanning the gap. The CDR3 DNA reads as TGTGCCATCAGGGGGGATGTAGGTGAAAAACTGTTTTTT. Protein sequence: CAIRGDVGEKLFF.

The genes are TRBV29-1 and TRBJ2-5, with D hard to call. Germline lookup yields CDR1 SQVTM and CDR2 ANQGSEA. CDR3 length: 15 amino acids. Trimming shortened V by 1 base and J by 2 bases, and 14 bases separated the two germline ends. The CDR3 DNA sequence: TGCAGCGTTGAAGTAACGCCGAAACTACAAGAGACCCAGTACTTC. Its translation is CSVEVTPKLQETQYF.

The chain links TRBV6-5 to TRBJ2-7; perhaps TRBD1 as D (5 bases). V lost 5 bases and J 4 bases, leaving 9 bases between the germline ends. The CDR3 spans 12 residues. From germline, CDR1 is MNHEY and CDR2 SVGAGI. CDR3 nucleotide sequence: TGTGCCAGCAGTGAACGACAGTACGAGCAGTACTTC. Amino acid sequence: CASSERQYEQYF.